The 20 T cell receptor beta chains below come from one sample, sequenced in a study of T-cell memory formation after mild COVID-19. TCRdb re-called the 5' RACE reads through MiXCR, storing one row per CDR3 protein. The table includes some 54,000 distinct CDR3 sequences, over 7.5% detected once. The sample taken for sequencing was PBMCs or a T cell subset sorted from them (not recorded which). Every receptor here comes from a man between 18 and 29 years old who had mild COVID-19 (a few samples of this study predate the infection). Cell type and time point are not known.

J is TRBJ2-7 and V is TRBV27, with D possibly being TRBD1 (5 bases). The V and J ends lost 6 bases and 3 bases respectively, with 18 bases between them. The CDR3 loop spans 15 amino acids. Germline CDR1 and CDR2: MNHEY and SMNVEV (reference sequence). DNA of the CDR3: TGTGCCAGCAGCCAAGATCGACAGCGAATCTACGAGCAGTACGTC. This gives the protein CASSQDRQRIYEQYV.

V usage is TRBV2 and J usage is TRBJ1-1, with D tentatively TRBD1 (5 bases). CDR1 is SNHLY and CDR2 is FYNNEI in the germline V gene. There are 14 residues in the CDR3. V lost 3 bases and J 4 bases, leaving 12 bases between the germline ends. CDR3 in amino acids: CASSEVRQSTEAFF. The CDR3 DNA reads as TGTGCCAGCAGTGAGGTGAGACAGAGCACTGAAGCTTTCTTT. The entire variable domain, with the rest obtained from reference TRBV2 and TRBJ1-1, is as follows: EPEVTQTPSHQVTQMGQEVILRCVPISNHLYFYWYRQILGQKVEFLVSFYNNEISEKSEIFDDQFSVERPDGSNFTLKIRSTKLEDSAMYFCASSEVRQSTEAFFGQGTRLTVV.

The CDR3 nucleotides read TGTGCCAGCCTCCCGGGGGGGAGTCTAGCCAAAAACATTCAGTACTTC. It translates to CASLPGGSLAKNIQYF. This chain connects TRBV6-2 or TRBV6-3 to TRBJ2-4; 8 bases line up with TRBD2. The V and J ends lost 8 bases and 0 bases, in that order; junction bases with no gene match: 9. Germline values: CDR1 MNHEY, CDR2 SVGEGT. This CDR3 spans 16 amino acids.

This clonotype was seen many times. The chain recombines TRBV5-1 with TRBJ2-3, with 9 bases fitting TRBD2. The CDR3 has 16 residues. Per germline, CDR1 SGHRS and CDR2 YFSETQ. J lost 3 bases, V lost 0 bases, and 5 bases had no gene match. In DNA, the CDR3 is TGCGCCAGCAGCTTGGATCCGGGACTAGCAACAGATACGCAGTATTTT. Its protein product is CASSLDPGLATDTQYF.

This clonotype was counted ten times or more. V gene TRBV20-1 combines with J gene TRBJ2-7; D perhaps matches TRBD1 (5 bases). The CDR3 has 11 amino acids. V was trimmed by 5 bases and J by 3 bases, leaving 8 bases between them. Germline lookup yields CDR1 DFQATT and CDR2 SNEGSKA (reference sequence). The DNA of the CDR3 is TGCAGTGCTGGGGCGCACTACGAGCAGTACGTC. Protein sequence: CSAGAHYEQYV.

This sequence joins TRBV2 and TRBJ1-2; possibly TRBD1 for D (5 bases). Germline loops: CDR1 SNHLY, CDR2 FYNNEI. The CDR3 totals 12 residues. Trimming removed 6 bases from V and 7 bases from J, with 12 bases in between. The CDR3 loop reads CASSQGRTGYTF. The CDR3 nucleotides read TGTGCCAGCAGCCAGGGTAGAACTGGCTACACCTTC.

This clonotype was observed at least ten times. This chain connects TRBV29-1 to TRBJ2-1; 12 nucleotides match TRBD2. This CDR3 has 15 residues. Germline CDR1 SQVTM, CDR2 ANQGSEA. V dropped 7 bases and J dropped 4; count of bases not matched to a gene: 8. This CDR3 reads CSAEGLAGRYNEQFF. The CDR3 DNA follows: TGCAGCGCAGAAGGACTAGCGGGGAGGTACAATGAGCAGTTCTTC.

This chain uses TRBV28 with TRBJ1-2; TRBD1 matches 8 bases. This CDR3 comprises 14 residues. The germline gives CDR1 MDHEN, CDR2 SYDVKM. The V gene end was trimmed by 6 bases and the J gene end by 4 bases; junction bases not matched to a gene: 7. The CDR3 nucleotides are TGTGCCAGCAGGACCGGACAGGGACTCTATGGCTACACCTTC. Protein: CASRTGQGLYGYTF.

The V gene is TRBV4-1, the J gene TRBJ2-2; 8 bases align to TRBD1. Germline assignment: CDR1 MGHRA and CDR2 YSYEKL. Trimming cost V 4 bases and J 6 bases; bases outside gene matches: 4. This CDR3 is built from 14 residues. DNA of the CDR3: TGCGCCAGCAGCCGCGGACAGGGTGCCGGGGAGCTGTTTTTT. Translated, it gives CASSRGQGAGELFF.

There are a few counts of this clonotype. The chain combines TRBV29-1 with TRBJ2-3, with TRBD2 identical over 10 bases. The CDR3 totals 17 residues. With 6 bases clipped from V and 2 bases from J, the junction kept 14 bases outside the gene matches. The germline V gene encodes CDR1 SQVTM and CDR2 ANQGSEA. CDR3 coding DNA: TGCAGCGTCGCCTCACAGAAGCTAGCGGGGGCCACAGATACGCAGTATTTT. Translating it yields CSVASQKLAGATDTQYF.

This clonotype was detected many times. The chain joins TRBV21-1 to TRBJ1-2; the D call of TRBD1 is as the table states it, not checked on the DNA. TRBV21-1 constitutes a pseudogene. There are 20 residues in the CDR3. The CDR3 here is CASSKKTMIDRHSLMGGYTF. The CDR3 DNA is TGTGCCAGCAGCAAAAAGACGATGATAGACAGGCACTCGCTGATGGGAGGCTACACCTTC.

The sample holds many counts of this clonotype. V usage is TRBV6-6 and J usage is TRBJ2-7; unclear D gene. V lost 4 bases and J lost 4, with 14 bases in between. The length of the CDR3 is 14 residues. Germline CDR1 is MNHNY and CDR2 is SVGAGI (reference sequence). The DNA for the CDR3 is TGTGCCAGCAGTTTACCCGGGCCGGTATACGAGCAGTACTTC. It is translated as CASSLPGPVYEQYF.

This clonotype showed up just a few times. The V and J genes are TRBV5-6 and TRBJ2-7; no firm D call. Trimming pared 4 bases from V and 3 bases from J, leaving 11 bases between. CDR1 and CDR2 from the germline V gene are SGHDT and YYEEEE. The CDR3 is 13 residues long. CDR3 sequence reads: CASSLRSIYEQYV. The CDR3 DNA is TGTGCCAGCAGCCTGCGGTCCATCTACGAGCAGTACGTC.

This clonotype has more than one count but fewer than ten. The V call is TRBV5-1, the J call TRBJ2-6, with 9 nucleotides matching TRBD1. CDR1 is SGHRS and CDR2 is YFSETQ in the germline V gene. The CDR3 is 17 residues long. With 4 bases clipped from V and 1 base from J, the junction kept 6 bases outside the gene matches. In nucleotides, the CDR3 is TGCGCCAGCAGCCTGCAGACAGGGGGATCTGGGGCCAACGTCCTGACTTTC. As protein: CASSLQTGGSGANVLTF. The whole variable domain, filled in from reference TRBV5-1 and TRBJ2-6, reads KAGVTQTPRYLIKTRGQQVTLSCSPISGHRSVSWYQQTPGQGLQFLFEYFSETQRNKGNFPGRFSGRQFSNSRSEMNVSTLELGDSALYLCASSLQTGGSGANVLTFGAGSRLTVL.

This clonotype is categorized as medium-sized. The V and J genes are TRBV4-3 and TRBJ2-1; D perhaps matches TRBD2 (5 bases). This CDR3 has 17 residues. Trimming removed 0 bases from V and 4 bases from J, with 16 bases in between. Germline lookup yields CDR1 LGHNA and CDR2 YSLEER. The CDR3 bases are TGCGCCAGCAGCCAAGATGGGGTCAGCTGGGAGTACAATGAGCAGTTCTTC. This codes for CASSQDGVSWEYNEQFF.

The V gene is TRBV11-2, the J gene TRBJ1-2; TRBD1 aligns across 8 bases. Germline V gene data show CDR1 as SGHAT and CDR2 as FQNNGV. CDR3 length: 12 residues. After removal of 7 bases from V and 5 bases from J, the junction contained 3 bases not matched to a gene. Here the CDR3 reads CASNRQGYGYTF. In nucleotides, the CDR3 is TGTGCCAGCAACCGACAGGGGTATGGCTACACCTTC.

This clonotype showed up many times. The V call is TRBV20-1, the J call TRBJ1-1, with D unresolved. Trimming left V 3 bases short and J 1 base short, with 12 bases between. The CDR3 has 14 residues. Germline V gives CDR1 DFQATT, CDR2 SNEGSKA (reference sequence). CDR3 loop: CSASKPTTNTEAFF. The CDR3 DNA reads TGCAGTGCTAGCAAGCCCACCACGAACACTGAAGCTTTCTTT.

This chain links TRBV28 with TRBJ2-3; 11 bases map to TRBD1. V lost 6 bases, J lost 0 bases, and 8 bases stayed unmatched. The germline V gene encodes CDR1 MDHEN and CDR2 SYDVKM. The CDR3 is 17 amino acids. CDR3 protein: CASSGPGQGASTDTQYF. CDR3 nucleotide sequence: TGTGCCAGCAGCGGGCCTGGACAGGGGGCTAGCACAGATACGCAGTATTTT.

The V gene is TRBV28, the J gene TRBJ2-3; TRBD1 or TRBD2 may be the D gene (5 bases each). The ends were cut back, 8 bases at V and 3 bases at J, with 9 bases in the middle. The CDR3 covers 12 residues. Looked up from germline, CDR1 is MDHEN and CDR2 is SYDVKM. Here the CDR3 reads CASEGSTDTQYF. CDR3 nucleotide sequence: TGTGCCAGCGAGGGGTCAACAGATACGCAGTATTTT.

This clonotype has only a few counts. The chain links TRBV7-2 to TRBJ1-2, with 8 bases matching TRBD1. Trimming at V came to 5 bases and at J to 6 bases, leaving 5 bases not matched to a gene. In germline, CDR1 is SGHTA, CDR2 FQGNSA. The CDR3 totals 13 residues. The CDR3 DNA is TGTGCCAGCAGCATCAACAGGGGGGATGGCTACACCTTC. Amino acids: CASSINRGDGYTF. The full variable domain, in which reference TRBV7-2 and TRBJ1-2 provide the parts outside the CDR3, is GAGVSQSPSNKVTEKGKDVELRCDPISGHTALYWYRQSLGQGLEFLIYFQGNSAPDKSGLPSDRFSAERTGGSVSTLTIQRTQQEDSAVYLCASSINRGDGYTFGSGTRLTVV.